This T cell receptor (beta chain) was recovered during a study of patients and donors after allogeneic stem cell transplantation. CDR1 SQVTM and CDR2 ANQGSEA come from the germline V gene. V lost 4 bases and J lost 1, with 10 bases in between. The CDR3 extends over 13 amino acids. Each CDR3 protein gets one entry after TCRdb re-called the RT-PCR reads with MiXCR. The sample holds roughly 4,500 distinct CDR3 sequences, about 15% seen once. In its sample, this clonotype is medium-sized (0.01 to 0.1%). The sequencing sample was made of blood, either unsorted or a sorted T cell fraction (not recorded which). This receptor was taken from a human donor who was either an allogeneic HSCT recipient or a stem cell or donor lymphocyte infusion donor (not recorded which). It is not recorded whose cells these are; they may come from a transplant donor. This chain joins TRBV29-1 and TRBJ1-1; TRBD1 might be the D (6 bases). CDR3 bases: TGCAGCGTTGCCACAGGGAGGAACACTGAAGCTTTCTTT. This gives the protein CSVATGRNTEAFF.